This T cell receptor (beta chain) was recovered during a study of early stage breast cancer tumors. Turning to the study itself: Samples were sequenced at 9 to 10-fold average coverage.

This clone has only one observation. Its target is not known. Trimming left V 1 base short and J 4 bases short, with 14 bases between. This CDR3 region has 15 residues. The germline V gene encodes CDR1 SGHNT and CDR2 YYREEE (reference sequence). Some clones are missing from TCRdb's copy, which holds only in-frame ones; the method was immunoSEQ multiplex PCR. The top ten hold 5% of the sample, which has roughly 58,000 clones, 85% to 95% seen once. Notes on the study in general: Tumors had roughly 2.4-fold higher T cell density and higher clonality than adjacent normal breast tissue. In most of the 16 patients, blood comparison separated tumor from normal breast. Most shared enriched TCRB sequences were commonly generated ones.

Material for sequencing was blood. The clonotype comes from a person between 65 and 79 years old with breast cancer. The chain is built from TRBV5-4 and TRBJ1-2; the D gene is possibly TRBD1 (6 bases). This chain's CDR3 is CASSLTGWVTYGYTF. For the CDR3, the DNA is TGTGCCAGCAGCTTGACAGGGTGGGTTACCTATGGCTACACCTTC.